This entry describes one T cell receptor (beta chain). This sample is drawn from a study of blood T cell repertoires in COVID-19. Across the study: The samples span acute and convalescent COVID-19 from the United States, Italy and Spain. T cells, B-cell-depleted T cells, or PBMCs supplied cDNA or gDNA.

The CDR3 loop spans 15 amino acids. Germline V gene lookup returns CDR1 SEHNR and CDR2 FQNEAQ (reference sequence). Trimming cost V 2 bases and J 4 bases, with 14 bases left between them. Under the authors' procedure: The assay estimated nucleated cells by amplifying reference gene primers. Some clones are missing from TCRdb's copy, which holds only in-frame ones; the method was immunoSEQ multiplex PCR. The V and J calls and clone size are taken from that table; D and trimming were inferred from the DNA. The repertoire holds nearly 350,000 clones, with more than 85% as singletons. Participant ages covered about 18 to 95 years across 24 US areas.

The J gene is TRBJ1-2, the V gene TRBV7-9, with a weak D call TRBD1 (6 bases). The sequence came from a woman in her 30s who had recovered from COVID-19. Sequenced: PBMCs or T cells enriched from blood (not recorded which). CDR3 amino acids: CASSLIGGPSYGYTF. CDR3 DNA: TGTGCCAGCAGCTTAATTGGGGGCCCCTCCTATGGCTACACCTTC.